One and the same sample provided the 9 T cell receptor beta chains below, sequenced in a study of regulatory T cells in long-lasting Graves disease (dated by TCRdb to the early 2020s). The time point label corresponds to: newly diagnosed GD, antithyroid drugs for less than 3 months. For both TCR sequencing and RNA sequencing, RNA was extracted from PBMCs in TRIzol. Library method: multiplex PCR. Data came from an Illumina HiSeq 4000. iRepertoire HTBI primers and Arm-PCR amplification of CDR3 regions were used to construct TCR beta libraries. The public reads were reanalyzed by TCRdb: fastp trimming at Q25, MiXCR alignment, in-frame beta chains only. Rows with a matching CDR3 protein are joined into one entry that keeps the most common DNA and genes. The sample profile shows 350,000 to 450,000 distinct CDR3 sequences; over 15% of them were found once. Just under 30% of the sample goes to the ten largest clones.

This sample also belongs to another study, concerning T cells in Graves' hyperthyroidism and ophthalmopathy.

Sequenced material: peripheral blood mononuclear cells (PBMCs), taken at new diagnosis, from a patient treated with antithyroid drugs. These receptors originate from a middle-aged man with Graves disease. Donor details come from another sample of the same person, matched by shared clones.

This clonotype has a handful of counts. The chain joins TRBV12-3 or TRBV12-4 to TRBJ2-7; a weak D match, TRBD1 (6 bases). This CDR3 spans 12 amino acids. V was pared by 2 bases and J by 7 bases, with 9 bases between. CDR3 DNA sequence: TGTGCCAGCAGTTTATCTAGGGGGGAGCAGTACTTC. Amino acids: CASSLSRGEQYF.

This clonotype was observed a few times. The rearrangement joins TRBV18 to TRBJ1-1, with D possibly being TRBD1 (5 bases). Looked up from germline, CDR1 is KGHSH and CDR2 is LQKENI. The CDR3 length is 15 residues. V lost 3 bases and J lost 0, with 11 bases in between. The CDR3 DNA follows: TGTGCCAGCTCACCGGCGGGGCCAATGAACACTGAAGCTTTCTTT. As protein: CASSPAGPMNTEAFF.

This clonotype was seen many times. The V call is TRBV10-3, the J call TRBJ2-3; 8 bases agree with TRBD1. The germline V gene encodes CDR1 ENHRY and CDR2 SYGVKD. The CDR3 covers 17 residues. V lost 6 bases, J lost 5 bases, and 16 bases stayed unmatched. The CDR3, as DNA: TGTGCCATCAGCAAAACCGGACAGGGAGAGGGGGAAGATACGCAGTATTTT. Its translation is CAISKTGQGEGEDTQYF.

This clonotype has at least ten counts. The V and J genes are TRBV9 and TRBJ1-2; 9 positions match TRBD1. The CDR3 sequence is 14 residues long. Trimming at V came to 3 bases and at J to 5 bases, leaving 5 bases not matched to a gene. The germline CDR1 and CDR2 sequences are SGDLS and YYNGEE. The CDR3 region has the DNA TGTGCCAGCAGCGCAGGGACAGGGAGGTATGGCTACACCTTC. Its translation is CASSAGTGRYGYTF.

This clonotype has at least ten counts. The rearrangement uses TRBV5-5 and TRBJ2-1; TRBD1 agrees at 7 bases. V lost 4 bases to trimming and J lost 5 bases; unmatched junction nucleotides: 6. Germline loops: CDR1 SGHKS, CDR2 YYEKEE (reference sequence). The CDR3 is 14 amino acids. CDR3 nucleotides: TGTGCCAGCAGCGACAGGGAGAACCACAATGAGCAGTTCTTC. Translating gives CASSDRENHNEQFF.

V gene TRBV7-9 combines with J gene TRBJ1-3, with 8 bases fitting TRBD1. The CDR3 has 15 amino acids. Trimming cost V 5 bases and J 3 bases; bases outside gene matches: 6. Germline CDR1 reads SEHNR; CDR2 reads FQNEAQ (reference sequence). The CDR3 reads CASSQDRGYGNTIYF. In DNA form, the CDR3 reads TGTGCCAGCAGCCAAGACAGGGGCTATGGAAACACCATATATTTT.

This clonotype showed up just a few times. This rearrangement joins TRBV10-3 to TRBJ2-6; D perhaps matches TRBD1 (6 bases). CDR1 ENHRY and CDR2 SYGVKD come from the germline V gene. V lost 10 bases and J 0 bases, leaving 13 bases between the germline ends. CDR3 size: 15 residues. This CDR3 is CATLRGFSGANVLTF. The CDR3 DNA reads TGTGCCACCTTGAGGGGGTTCTCTGGGGCCAACGTCCTGACTTTC.

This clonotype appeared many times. As DNA, the CDR3 is TGTGCCAGCAGTTTTACCCGGACTAGCGGCACAGATACGCAGTATTTT. Translation gives CASSFTRTSGTDTQYF. The chain joins TRBV28 to TRBJ2-3; 9 positions match TRBD2. Trimming removed 3 bases from V and 1 base from J; junction bases left unmatched: 5. The length of the CDR3 is 16 residues. In germline, CDR1 is MDHEN, CDR2 SYDVKM. Combining the CDR3 with reference TRBV28 and TRBJ2-3 gives the whole variable domain DVKVTQSSRYLVKRTGEKVFLECVQDMDHENMFWYRQDPGLGLRLIYFSYDVKMKEKGDIPEGYSVSREKKERFSLILESASTNQTSMYLCASSFTRTSGTDTQYFGPGTRLTVL.

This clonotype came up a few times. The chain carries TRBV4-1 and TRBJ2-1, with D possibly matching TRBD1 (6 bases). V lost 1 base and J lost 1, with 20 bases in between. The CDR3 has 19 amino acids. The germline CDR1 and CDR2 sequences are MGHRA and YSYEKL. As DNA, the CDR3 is TGCGCCAGCAGCCAAGGATTCGGGTCCACAGGGATGTCCTACAATGAGCAGTTCTTC. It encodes CASSQGFGSTGMSYNEQFF.